This entry lists 6 T cell receptor beta chains sequenced from one sample in a study of lymphopenia after photon versus proton radiotherapy. Measured with immunoSEQ multiplex PCR; TCRdb has only the in-frame clones, and not every one. The sample lists about 12,000 clones; roughly 90% were seen once. The sample consisted of peripheral blood, taken from a patient treated with proton-based radiotherapy. The receptors shown here come from a man in his sixties with pancreatic cancer.

The gene calls are TRBV5-8 and TRBJ2-1; perhaps TRBD2 as D (6 bases). Trimming took off 1 base at V and 0 bases at J, with 8 bases between the two ends. CDR1 and CDR2 from the germline V gene are SGHTS and YDEGEE. CDR3 length: 15 residues. The CDR3 here is CASSLFGGSYNEQFF. In DNA form, the CDR3 reads TGTGCCAGCAGCTTGTTCGGGGGCTCCTACAATGAGCAGTTCTTC.

This clone was counted only a few times. The rearrangement uses TRBV28 and TRBJ2-7; 8 bases map to TRBD1. The germline gives CDR1 MDHEN, CDR2 SYDVKM. Trimming took 2 bases from V and 5 from J; bases not matched to a gene: 5. The CDR3 consists of 14 residues. The CDR3 DNA follows: TGTGCCAGCAGTTTACGGACAGGGTTAAACGAGCAGTACTTC. Translating it yields CASSLRTGLNEQYF.

The chain employs TRBV11-3 and TRBJ2-4, with D possibly TRBD1 on 6 matching bases. This CDR3 comprises 15 residues. Germline CDR1 reads SGHNT; CDR2 reads YENEEA. The V gene lost 2 bases and the J gene lost 9 bases, with 17 bases spanning the gap. CDR3 residues: CASSLQGIGNSIQYF. The CDR3 DNA reads TGTGCCAGCAGCTTACAGGGGATCGGGAATAGCATTCAGTACTTC.

This chain uses TRBV5-1 with TRBJ2-7; D may correspond to TRBD1 or TRBD2 (5 bases each). Germline lookup yields CDR1 SGHRS and CDR2 YFSETQ. The CDR3 contains 15 residues. With 3 bases removed from V and 7 bases from J, the gap between germline ends came to 20 bases. CDR3 DNA: TGCGCCAGCAGCTGGGAAACGGGGCTGCTCGGGGAGCAGTACTTC. It codes for CASSWETGLLGEQYF.

V and J are TRBV5-1 and TRBJ2-5; 7 nucleotides line up with TRBD1. The junction had 6 bases not matched to a gene; V was cut back by 3 bases and J by 1 base. Germline CDR1 and CDR2: SGHRS and YFSETQ. This CDR3 comprises 15 residues. In DNA, the CDR3 is TGCGCCAGCAGCTCTACCGGGACAGTCCAAGAGACCCAGTACTTC. Translating gives CASSSTGTVQETQYF.

A single count supports this clone. The V call is TRBV10-3, the J call TRBJ2-6, with 15 nucleotides matching TRBD2. The CDR3 has 19 residues. V lost 6 bases and J lost 2; bases outside the gene matches: 8. Germline CDR1 and CDR2: ENHRY and SYGVKD. The DNA for the CDR3 is TGTGCCATCAGGGGGACTAGCGGGAGGAACCTACCTGGGGCCAACGTCCTGACTTTC. It codes for CAIRGTSGRNLPGANVLTF.